The entry that follows covers one TCR beta chain sequence. Its antigen is not known. The sample is drawn from a study of cytomegalovirus exposure and HLA in healthy donors. Study overall: Among the 350 to 400 donors who were genotyped, roughly 86% fell in the genetic ancestry cluster that is associated with self-reported Caucasian donors. Points from the study as a whole: Sequencing had likely introduced a cluster of highly shared sequence variants as an artifact. A later analysis linked a missense variant in DCLRE1C to the trimming of TCR beta V and J genes.

The PCR employed 60 Vbeta primers together with 13 Jbeta primers. Some clones are missing from TCRdb's copy, which holds only in-frame ones; the method was immunoSEQ multiplex PCR. The table for this sample gives tens of thousands of clones. This receptor was obtained from a male donor in good health and CMV-seronegative. Sequenced sample: PBMCs.

This CDR3 reads CASSIEPGGANVLTF. CDR3 DNA sequence: TGTGCCAGTAGTATCGAGCCGGGGGGGGCCAACGTCCTGACTTTC. The chain joins TRBV19 to TRBJ2-6; D is possibly TRBD2 (5 bases). This CDR3 comprises 15 residues. V dropped 3 bases and J dropped 4 bases, with 10 bases sitting between them. Germline V gives CDR1 LNHDA, CDR2 SQIVND (reference sequence).